Listed below are T cell receptor beta chains from one sample, sequenced in a study of beta chain bispecific antibodies for T cell cancers. No antigen is known for these receptors. TCRdb re-called the 5' RACE reads with MiXCR, one entry per CDR3 protein. The data hold several thousand distinct CDR3 sequences, with 2.2% observed a single time. The sample was T cells from a healthy donor cultured with Jurkat leukemia cells, taken from a culture containing an anti-CD19 bispecific antibody. Every receptor here comes from a human donor in good health. Some clones in this sample may be carry-over from other donors' samples. The CDR3 runs from the conserved cysteine through the conserved F or W. Each record gives: J gene, D gene, clone size, V gene, CDR3 DNA, CDR3 protein. A D gene is named only where the DNA matches it firmly. Clone sizes are shown as once, few or many counts, or a class when the clone is expanded.

>TRBJ1-5|NA|many|TRBV20-1
TGCAGTGCTAGAGATGCAGGGCTGAATAGCAATCAGCCCCAGCATTTT
CSARDAGLNSNQPQHF
>TRBJ2-6|NA|many|TRBV14
TGTGCCAGCAGCCAAGGCGAAGTCCCCTCTGGGGCCAACGTCCTGACTTTC
CASSQGEVPSGANVLTF
>TRBJ2-1|TRBD2|many|TRBV5-1
TGCGCCAGCAGCTTGGCCAGCGGGGTTTACAATGAGCAGTTCTTC
CASSLASGVYNEQFF
>TRBJ2-2|TRBD1|many|TRBV10-3
TGTGCCGTCGAGGGGACAGGGGCGAACACCGGGGAGCTGTTTTTT
CAVEGTGANTGELFF
>TRBJ2-1|TRBD2|many|TRBV18
TGTGCCAGCTTTTGGACTAGCGGGGGATACAATGAGCAGTTCTTC
CASFWTSGGYNEQFF
>TRBJ1-1|NA|many|TRBV6-1
TGTGCCAGCAGTGAATGGCGGCAGGGTACTGAAGCTTTCTTT
CASSEWRQGTEAFF
>TRBJ1-1|TRBD1|many|TRBV5-1
TGCGCCAGCAGCCCACGGGACAGGGAGGGGAACACTGAAGCTTTCTTT
CASSPRDREGNTEAFF
>TRBJ2-6|NA|many|TRBV5-1
TGCGCCAGCAGCTTGGAGATGAGTCTGGAAGACTCTGGGGCCAACGTCCTGACTTTC
CASSLEMSLEDSGANVLTF
>TRBJ2-6|NA|few|TRBV19
TGTGCCAGTAGTTGGGCTTCTGGGGCCAACGTCCTGACTTTC
CASSWASGANVLTF
>TRBJ2-7|NA|medium-sized|TRBV28
TGTGCCAGCAGTTTAACGGTAGGCTACGAGCAGTACTTC
CASSLTVGYEQYF
>TRBJ1-3|NA|many|TRBV20-1
TGCAGTGCTAGAGGAACAGGGATCTCTGGAAACACCATATATTTT
CSARGTGISGNTIYF
>TRBJ1-2|NA|many|TRBV10-3
TGTGCCATCAGTGAGGGAGAGTATGGCTACACCTTC
CAISEGEYGYTF
>TRBJ1-2|NA|many|TRBV27
TGTGCCAGCAGTTTACGGGGGGGGAATGGCTACACCTTC
CASSLRGGNGYTF
>TRBJ2-5|TRBD2|few|TRBV13
TGTGCCAGCAGCCCTTGGACTAGCGGGGGATTTGGGACCCAGTACTTC
CASSPWTSGGFGTQYF
>TRBJ1-1|TRBD1|many|TRBV18
TGTGCCAGCTCACCCGGGACAGGGATGAACACTGAAGCTTTCTTT
CASSPGTGMNTEAFF
>TRBJ2-7|NA|many|TRBV14
TGTGCCAGCAGCCAAGATATGGGGGCGTACGAGCAGTACTTC
CASSQDMGAYEQYF
>TRBJ2-3|NA|many|TRBV7-2
TGTGCCAGCAGCTTATTAGGGTCAGATACGCAGTATTTT
CASSLLGSDTQYF
>TRBJ2-3|NA|few|TRBV7-8
TGTGCCAGCAGCCTCCGAGCGGGTAGCACAGATACGCAGTATTTT
CASSLRAGSTDTQYF
>TRBJ2-5|NA|many|TRBV5-1
TGCGCCAGCAGCGGGGGGACTCACCTGGGAGAGACCCAGTACTTC
CASSGGTHLGETQYF
>TRBJ1-2|NA|many|TRBV5-6
TGTGCCAGCAGCTCCCAGGGGAGCTATGGCTACACCTTC
CASSSQGSYGYTF
>TRBJ2-7|NA|medium-sized|TRBV6-2/TRBV6-3
TGTGCCAGCATACAGGACAACTCCTACGAGCAGTACTTC
CASIQDNSYEQYF
>TRBJ2-7|NA|many|TRBV5-1
TGCGCCAGCAGCGTCAGGGTTTCAGGCGAGCAGTACTTC
CASSVRVSGEQYF
>TRBJ2-5|NA|many|TRBV27
TGTGCCAGCAGTTTATCGGGCTTCTCCGCGGAGACCCAGTACTTC
CASSLSGFSAETQYF
>TRBJ1-1|NA|many|TRBV7-9
TGTGCCAGCAGCTCCCCCGGGAGGAGCACTGAAGCTTTCTTT
CASSSPGRSTEAFF
>TRBJ2-1|TRBD1|many|TRBV6-2/TRBV6-3
TGTGCCAGCCGGTTTAGGGGGCTGGGGAATGAGCAGTTCTTC
CASRFRGLGNEQFF
>TRBJ2-7|TRBD2|many|TRBV20-1
TGCAGTGCTAGAGACGGACTAGCCGAGCAGTACTTC
CSARDGLAEQYF
>TRBJ2-7|TRBD1|many|TRBV6-5
TGTGCCAGCAGTTACAGGGCAGGGGGCTCCTACGAGCAGTACTTC
CASSYRAGGSYEQYF
>TRBJ2-1|NA|many|TRBV6-5
TGTGCCAGCAGTTACACCTCGGGGGGCCAAGAGCAGTTCTTC
CASSYTSGGQEQFF
>TRBJ1-6|TRBD1|many|TRBV6-1
TGTGCCAGCAGTGAAGTGGCGGGACAGGGGAGTTCACCCCTCCACTTT
CASSEVAGQGSSPLHF
>TRBJ2-1|NA|many|TRBV19
TGTGCCAGTAGTTCCGGACAGTTCTACAATGAGCAGTTCTTC
CASSSGQFYNEQFF
>TRBJ2-3|NA|many|TRBV27
TGTGCCAGCAGTTTCTCGGACACCGGAGATACGCAGTATTTT
CASSFSDTGDTQYF
>TRBJ2-3|NA|many|TRBV28
TGTGCCAGCAGTCCAGGATATACGCAGTATTTT
CASSPGYTQYF
>TRBJ2-2|NA|many|TRBV6-5
TGTGCCAGCAGTTACCGGTCCTCCGGGGCGAACACCGGGGAGCTGTTTTTT
CASSYRSSGANTGELFF